This T cell receptor (beta chain) was identified in a study of beta chain features in type 1 diabetes. Study context: Patients looked much like healthy donors when it came to age, gender and cell yields. Sorted cells, some 110 million in number, were examined across all samples.

Germline V CDR1 and CDR2: MNHNY, SVGAGI (reference sequence). This CDR3 comprises 15 residues. The ends lost 7 bases at V and 6 bases at J; junction bases unmatched: 10. Worth noting for this clone: Its antigen is not identified.

Study-level results: Among all four CD4+ subsets, Type 1 diabetes patients had TCRB CDR3s that were moderately but significantly shorter. Fewer insertions but more deletions were seen at VDJ junctions in type 1 diabetes patients.

All of the isolated RNA was reverse transcribed, so expressed TCRB transcripts were sequenced. Produced via immunoSEQ multiplex PCR; TCRdb's table is partial and in-frame only. This sample has around 400,000 clones, with about 12% found just once. This chain joins TRBV6-6 and TRBJ2-2, with TRBD2 matching 8 bases. The material sequenced was naive CD4+ T cells from blood. This receptor was taken from a man aged 18 to 30 in good health. The CDR3 spells CASTRTGGFAGELFF. The CDR3 coding sequence is TGTGCCAGCACTAGAACGGGGGGGTTCGCCGGGGAGCTGTTTTTT.